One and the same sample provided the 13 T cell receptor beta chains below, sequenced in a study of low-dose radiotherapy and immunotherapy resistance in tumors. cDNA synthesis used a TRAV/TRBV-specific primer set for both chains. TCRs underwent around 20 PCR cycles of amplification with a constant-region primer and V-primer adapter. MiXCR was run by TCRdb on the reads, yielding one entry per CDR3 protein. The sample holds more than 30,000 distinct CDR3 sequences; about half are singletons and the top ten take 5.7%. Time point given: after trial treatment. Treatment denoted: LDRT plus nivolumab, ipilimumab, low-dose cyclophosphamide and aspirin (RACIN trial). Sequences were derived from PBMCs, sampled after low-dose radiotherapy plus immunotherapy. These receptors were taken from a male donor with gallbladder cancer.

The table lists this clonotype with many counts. The CDR3 sequence is CASSSTGGRIGELFF. DNA for the CDR3: TGTGCCAGCAGCTCTACAGGGGGTAGGATCGGGGAGCTGTTTTTT. The genes are TRBV3-1 and TRBJ2-2; 8 nucleotides line up with TRBD1. Germline V gives CDR1 LGHDT, CDR2 YNNKEL (reference sequence). This CDR3 has 15 amino acids. V lost 5 bases and J lost 7; bases outside the gene matches: 9. Variable domain in full (rest from reference TRBV3-1 and TRBJ2-2): DTAVSQTPKYLVTQMGNDKSIKCEQNLGHDTMYWYKQDSKKFLKIMFSYNNKELIINETVPNRFSPKSPDKAHLNLHINSLELGDSAVYFCASSSTGGRIGELFFGEGSRLTVL.

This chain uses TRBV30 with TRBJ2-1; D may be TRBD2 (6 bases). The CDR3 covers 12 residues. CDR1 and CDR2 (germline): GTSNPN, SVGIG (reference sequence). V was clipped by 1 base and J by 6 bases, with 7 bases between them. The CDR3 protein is CAWSELANEQFF. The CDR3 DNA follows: TGTGCCTGGAGTGAACTAGCCAATGAGCAGTTCTTC.

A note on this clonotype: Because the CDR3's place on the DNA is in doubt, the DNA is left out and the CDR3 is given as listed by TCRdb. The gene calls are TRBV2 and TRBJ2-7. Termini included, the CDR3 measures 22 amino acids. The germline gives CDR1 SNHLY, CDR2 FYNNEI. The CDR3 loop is CASTNQTSMYLCASRSSYEQYF.

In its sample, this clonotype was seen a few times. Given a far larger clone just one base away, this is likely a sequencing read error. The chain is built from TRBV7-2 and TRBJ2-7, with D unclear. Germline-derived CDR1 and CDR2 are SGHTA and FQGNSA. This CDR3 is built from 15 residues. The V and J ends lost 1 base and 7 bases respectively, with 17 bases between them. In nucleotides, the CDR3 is TGTGCCAGCAGCTTAGGAATGGGATCGGGCAATGAGCAGTACTTC. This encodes CASSLGMGSGNEQYF.

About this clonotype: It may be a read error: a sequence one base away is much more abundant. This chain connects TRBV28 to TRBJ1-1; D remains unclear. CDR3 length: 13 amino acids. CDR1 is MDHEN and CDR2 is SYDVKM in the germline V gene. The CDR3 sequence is CAGSFWGNTEAFF. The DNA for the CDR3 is TGTGCCGGCAGTTTTTGGGGAAACACTGAAGCTTTCTTT.

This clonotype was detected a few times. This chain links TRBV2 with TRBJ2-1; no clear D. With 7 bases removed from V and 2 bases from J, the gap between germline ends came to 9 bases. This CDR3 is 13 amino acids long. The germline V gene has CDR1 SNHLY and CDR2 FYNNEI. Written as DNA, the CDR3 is TGTGCCAGCACGGCGGATCCCTACAATGAGCAGTTCTTC. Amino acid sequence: CASTADPYNEQFF.

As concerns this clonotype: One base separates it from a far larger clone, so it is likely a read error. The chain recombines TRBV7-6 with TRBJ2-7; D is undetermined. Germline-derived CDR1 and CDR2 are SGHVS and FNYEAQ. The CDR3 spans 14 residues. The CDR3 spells CASSSQNSAYKQYF. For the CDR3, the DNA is TGTGCCAGCAGCTCCCAAAACTCCGCCTACAAGCAGTACTTC.

Here the CDR3 DNA reads TGCAGTGCTAGAGATCAATGGGGGCCTCCGAACACCGGGGAGCTGTTTTTT. Translated: CSARDQWGPPNTGELFF. The rearrangement links TRBV20-1 to TRBJ2-2; maybe TRBD1 (6 bases). CDR3 size: 17 residues. Trimming took 0 bases from V and 0 from J, leaving 14 bases between them. Germline values: CDR1 DFQATT, CDR2 SNEGSKA (reference sequence).

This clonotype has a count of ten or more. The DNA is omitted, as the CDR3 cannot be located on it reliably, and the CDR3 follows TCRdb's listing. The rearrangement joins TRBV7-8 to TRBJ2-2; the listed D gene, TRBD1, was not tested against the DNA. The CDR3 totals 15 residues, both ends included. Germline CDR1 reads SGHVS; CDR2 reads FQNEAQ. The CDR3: CASSSGPYAGELFFF.

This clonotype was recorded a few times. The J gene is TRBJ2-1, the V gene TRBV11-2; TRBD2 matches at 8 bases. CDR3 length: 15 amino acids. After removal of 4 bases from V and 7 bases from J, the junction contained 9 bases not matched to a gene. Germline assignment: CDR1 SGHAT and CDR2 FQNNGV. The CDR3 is CASSSTSGSYNEQFF. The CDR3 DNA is TGTGCCAGCAGCTCTACTAGCGGCTCTTATAATGAGCAGTTCTTC.

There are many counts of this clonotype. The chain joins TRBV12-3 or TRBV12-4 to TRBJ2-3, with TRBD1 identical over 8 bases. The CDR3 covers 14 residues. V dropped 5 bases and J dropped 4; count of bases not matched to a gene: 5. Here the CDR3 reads CASSMQGAADTQYF. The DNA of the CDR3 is TGTGCCAGCAGTATGCAGGGGGCGGCAGATACGCAGTATTTT.

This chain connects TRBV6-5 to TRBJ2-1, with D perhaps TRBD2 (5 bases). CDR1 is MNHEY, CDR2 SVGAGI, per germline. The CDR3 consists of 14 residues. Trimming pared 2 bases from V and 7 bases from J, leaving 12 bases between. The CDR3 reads CASSYGAGANEQFF. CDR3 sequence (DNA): TGTGCCAGCAGTTACGGTGCGGGTGCTAATGAGCAGTTCTTC.

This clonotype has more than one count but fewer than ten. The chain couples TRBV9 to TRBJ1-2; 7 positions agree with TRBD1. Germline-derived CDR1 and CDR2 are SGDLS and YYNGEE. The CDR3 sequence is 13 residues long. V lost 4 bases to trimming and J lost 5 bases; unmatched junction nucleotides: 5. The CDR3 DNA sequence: TGTGCCAGCAGCCCGACGACAGGGTATGGCTACACCTTC. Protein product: CASSPTTGYGYTF.